These 17 T cell receptor beta chains came from one sample sequenced in a study of blood T cell repertoires in COVID-19. Data came from immunoSEQ multiplex PCR; TCRdb stores just in-frame clones and leaves some out. The repertoire consists of 100,000 to 150,000 clones, with over 60% occurring once and the leading ten covering 7.9%. Sequenced: peripheral blood. The receptor source for this set is a human donor in a cohort sampled during active COVID-19.

The CDR3 region is CASSLNTEAFF. The CDR3 DNA follows: TGCGCCAGCAGCCTTAACACTGAAGCTTTCTTT. The rearrangement joins TRBV10-2 to TRBJ1-1; D not resolved. Germline V lookup: CDR1 WSHSY, CDR2 SAAADI. The CDR3 totals 11 residues. The germline V and J ends were trimmed by 6 bases and 2 bases, with 4 bases remaining between them.

This clone was observed a handful of times. This rearrangement joins TRBV3-1 (or the pseudogene TRBV3-2) to TRBJ1-1; 7 bases map to TRBD1. The ends lost 3 bases at V and 1 base at J; junction bases unmatched: 8. Germline-derived CDR1 and CDR2 are LGHDT and YNNKEL (reference sequence). This CDR3 is built from 16 residues. The chain's CDR3 is CASSHPVGTANTEAFF. For the CDR3, the DNA is TGTGCCAGCAGCCATCCCGTTGGGACAGCGAACACTGAAGCTTTCTTT.

The table lists this clone with a few counts. The chain has TRBV11-2 and TRBJ1-6; D remains unclear. The germline V gene encodes CDR1 SGHAT and CDR2 FQNNGV. This CDR3 has 12 residues. Trimming left V 3 bases short and J 9 bases short, with 6 bases between. The CDR3 spells CASSFTASPLHF. In DNA, the CDR3 is TGTGCCAGCAGCTTTACAGCTTCACCCCTCCACTTT.

Here the CDR3 reads CASSLRESGYEQYF. DNA of the CDR3: TGTGCCAGCAGCCTCCGGGAGAGTGGTTACGAGCAGTACTTC. This sequence joins TRBV13 and TRBJ2-7, with a weak D call TRBD2 (6 bases). Germline CDR1 reads PRHDT; CDR2 reads FYEKMQ (reference sequence). Trimming removed 5 bases from V and 4 bases from J, with 15 bases in between. The length of the CDR3 is 14 residues.

In this sample, this clone turned up once. The genes are TRBV5-5 and TRBJ2-7; D ambiguous. Trimming removed 5 bases from V and 3 bases from J, with 6 bases in between. This CDR3 is built from 11 residues. Germline V CDR1 and CDR2: SGHKS, YYEKEE (reference sequence). DNA of the CDR3: TGTGCCAGCAGTCCGGGCTACGAGCAGTACTTC. Its protein product is CASSPGYEQYF.

The sample holds a few counts of this clone. V usage is TRBV27 and J usage is TRBJ1-6, with 11 bases aligning to TRBD1. The CDR3 sequence is 16 residues long. CDR1 and CDR2 from the germline V gene are MNHEY and SMNVEV (reference sequence). V lost 4 bases, J lost 10 bases, and 9 bases stayed unmatched. The CDR3 region is CASSSYRDRGGSPLHF. DNA for the CDR3: TGTGCCAGCAGTTCCTACCGGGACAGGGGGGGATCACCCCTCCACTTT.

J is TRBJ2-7 and V is TRBV5-1; 8 positions agree with TRBD1. This CDR3 region has 15 residues. V lost 4 bases to trimming and J lost 5 bases; unmatched junction nucleotides: 11. Germline V gives CDR1 SGHRS, CDR2 YFSETQ. DNA for the CDR3: TGCGCCAGCAGCCAGACAGGGGCAACATCTGACGAGCAGTACTTC. It is translated as CASSQTGATSDEQYF.

The V call is TRBV4-2, the J call TRBJ1-5, with D possibly matching TRBD1 (6 bases). The CDR3 consists of 15 residues. Trimming pared 4 bases from V and 8 bases from J, leaving 18 bases between. Germline loops: CDR1 LGHNA, CDR2 YNFKEQ. The CDR3 DNA reads as TGTGCCAGCAGCCGAGCTGGGCCCTCAGGGGAGCCCCAGCATTTT. It yields the protein CASSRAGPSGEPQHF.

The V call is TRBV30, the J call TRBJ1-4; 8 nucleotides align to TRBD1. This CDR3 has 15 residues. V lost 2 bases and J lost 7; bases outside the gene matches: 9. The germline V gene has CDR1 GTSNPN and CDR2 SVGIG (reference sequence). The CDR3 DNA reads as TGTGCCTGGAGTTCCCCTACAGGGGGGGGTGAAAAACTGTTTTTT. Protein: CAWSSPTGGGEKLFF.

The rearrangement links TRBV6-5 to TRBJ1-1; TRBD1 is a possible D gene (5 bases). The germline gives CDR1 MNHEY, CDR2 SVGAGI. With 4 bases removed from V and 1 base from J, the gap between germline ends came to 10 bases. CDR3 length: 14 residues. The CDR3 is CASSSTGENTEAFF. For the CDR3, the DNA is TGTGCCAGCAGTTCTACGGGGGAGAACACTGAAGCTTTCTTT.

The rearrangement uses TRBV19 and TRBJ1-2; the D is unclear. This CDR3 region has 15 residues. V was shortened by 3 bases and J by 5 bases, with 16 bases between the two germline ends. CDR1 LNHDA and CDR2 SQIVND come from the germline V gene (reference sequence). The CDR3 DNA reads TGTGCCAGTAGTATCTTCGGGGTAGAGAGGTATGGCTACACCTTC. It yields the protein CASSIFGVERYGYTF. Full variable domain (remainder filled in from reference TRBV19 and TRBJ1-2): DGGITQSPKYLFRKEGQNVTLSCEQNLNHDAMYWYRQDPGQGLRLIYYSQIVNDFQKGDIAEGYSVSREKKESFPLTVTSAQKNPTAFYLCASSIFGVERYGYTFGSGTRLTVV.

V gene TRBV24-1 combines with J gene TRBJ2-7, with D perhaps TRBD1 (5 bases). The germline V gene encodes CDR1 KGHDR and CDR2 SFDVKD. This CDR3 has 14 amino acids. Between the trimmed V and J ends, which lost 4 bases and 0 bases, there was a span of 9 bases. DNA of the CDR3: TGTGCCACCAGTGAGGACACAGTCTCCTACGAGCAGTACTTC. It encodes CATSEDTVSYEQYF.

Remarks on this clone: Other DNA variants within this sample encode the same CDR3. The chain couples TRBV10-1 to TRBJ2-2; no definite D call. The CDR3 loop spans 13 amino acids. Germline CDR1 WNHNN, CDR2 SYGVQD (reference sequence). V lost 2 bases and J 5 bases, leaving 6 bases between the germline ends. For the CDR3, the DNA is TGCGCCAGCAGTGAGCTTCTAACCGGGGAGCTGTTTTTT. Translated: CASSELLTGELFF.

This clone has a handful of counts. The CDR3 is CASSLRDRDYGYTF. The CDR3 DNA is TGTGCCAGCAGCCTTCGGGACAGGGACTATGGCTACACCTTC. V and J are TRBV9 and TRBJ1-2; 9 nucleotides line up with TRBD1. From germline, CDR1 is SGDLS and CDR2 YYNGEE. This CDR3 is built from 14 residues. The trim removed 4 bases at V and 3 bases at J, leaving 4 bases unmatched.

The rearrangement links TRBV19 to TRBJ2-7; tentative D call: TRBD1 (6 bases). This CDR3 has 14 amino acids. Trimming removed 5 bases at V and 3 bases at J, with 14 bases between. Germline V CDR1 and CDR2: LNHDA, SQIVND (reference sequence). The CDR3 is CASSPQGTYYEQYF. CDR3 bases: TGTGCCAGTAGTCCACAGGGTACTTACTACGAGCAGTACTTC.

The chain joins TRBV19 to TRBJ1-2; 7 bases are a match to TRBD1. CDR1 and CDR2 from the germline V gene are LNHDA and SQIVND (reference sequence). The V and J ends lost 7 bases and 8 bases, in that order; junction bases with no gene match: 13. The CDR3 totals 14 residues. Here the CDR3 reads CASIGDSASGGYTF. CDR3 nucleotides: TGTGCCAGTATTGGGGACAGTGCTTCGGGGGGCTACACCTTC.

V usage is TRBV4-1 and J usage is TRBJ2-7, with 11 bases matching TRBD1. This CDR3 contains 17 residues. In germline, CDR1 is MGHRA, CDR2 YSYEKL. Unmatched junction bases numbered 10, after V lost 0 bases and J lost 6 bases. This CDR3 reads CASSQDLRGTGGFEQYF. Written as DNA, the CDR3 is TGCGCCAGCAGCCAAGATTTGAGAGGGACAGGGGGTTTCGAGCAGTACTTC.